This T cell receptor beta chain was sequenced for a study of blood T cells in healthy people across ages. Study-wide results and limits: The fall in TCR beta diversity per million T cells was roughly linear with age.

For this clonotype: Its antigen is as yet unknown.

Samples had at least 6 million PBMCs isolated from them. No fewer than 5.5 micrograms of total RNA were isolated from every sample. With a J-beta primer mix and a sample-barcoded 5' primer, a second PCR ran 7 to 11 cycles. TCRdb re-derived calls from the 5' RACE reads in MiXCR, one entry per CDR3 protein. The repertoire holds fewer than 1,200,000 distinct CDR3 sequences, with roughly a quarter as singletons. The V gene lost 7 bases and the J gene lost 2 bases, with 12 bases spanning the gap. Per the germline V gene, CDR1 is MGHRA and CDR2 is YSYEKL. CDR3 length: 14 residues. These data are also associated with another study on T cells of mothers and their children. This second study notes: Related and unrelated pairs show similar thymic shaping of TCR recombination output.

V usage is TRBV4-1 and J usage is TRBJ2-1; no firm D call. The source is a girl aged 2-10 years in good health. Material for sequencing was blood. For the CDR3, the DNA is TGCGCCAGCACCCCAATAACCGCCTACAATGAGCAGTTCTTC. Residues: CASTPITAYNEQFF.